The 2 T cell receptor beta chains given below trace back to one sample, sequenced in a study of siplizumab effects on memory and regulatory T cells. Measured with immunoSEQ multiplex PCR; TCRdb has only the in-frame clones, and not every one. There are 100,000 or so clones in the sample; 93% occur only once, and about 0.16% lies in the top ten. The material sequenced was non-Treg CD4+ T cells sorted from blood. These receptors originate from a human donor in good health.

This chain joins TRBV5-1 and TRBJ1-2, with 8 bases lining up with TRBD1. The germline V gene has CDR1 SGHRS and CDR2 YFSETQ. After removal of 0 bases from V and 4 bases from J, the junction contained 5 bases not matched to a gene. CDR3 size: 15 residues. The CDR3: CASSLDGQGSYGYTF. DNA of the CDR3: TGCGCCAGCAGCTTGGATGGACAGGGAAGCTATGGCTACACCTTC.

The CDR3 sequence is CSASDHNEQFF. The CDR3 nucleotides are TGCAGTGCTAGTGACCACAATGAGCAGTTCTTC. J is TRBJ2-1 and V is TRBV20-1; D remains unclear. V lost 3 bases, J lost 5 bases, and 5 bases lay in between. The germline CDR1 and CDR2 sequences are DFQATT and SNEGSKA (reference sequence). The length of the CDR3 is 11 residues.